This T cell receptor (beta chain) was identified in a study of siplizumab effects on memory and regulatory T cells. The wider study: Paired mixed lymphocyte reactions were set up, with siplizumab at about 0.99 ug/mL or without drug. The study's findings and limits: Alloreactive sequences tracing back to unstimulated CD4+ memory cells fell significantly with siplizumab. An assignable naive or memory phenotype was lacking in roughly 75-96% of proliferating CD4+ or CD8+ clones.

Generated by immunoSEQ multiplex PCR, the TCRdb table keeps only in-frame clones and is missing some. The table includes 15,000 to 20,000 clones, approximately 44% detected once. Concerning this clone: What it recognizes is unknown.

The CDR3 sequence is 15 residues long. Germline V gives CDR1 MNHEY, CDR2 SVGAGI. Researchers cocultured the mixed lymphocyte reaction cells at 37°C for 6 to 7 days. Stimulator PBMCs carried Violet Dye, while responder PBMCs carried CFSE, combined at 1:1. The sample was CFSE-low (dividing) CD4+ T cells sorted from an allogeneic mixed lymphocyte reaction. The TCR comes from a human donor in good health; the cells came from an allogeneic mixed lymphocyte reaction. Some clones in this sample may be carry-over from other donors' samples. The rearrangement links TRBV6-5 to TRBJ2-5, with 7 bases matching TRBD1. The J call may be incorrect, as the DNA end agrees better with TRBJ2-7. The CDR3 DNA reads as TGTGCCAGCAGTCCGGGGACAGAGCTCACCTACGAGCAGTACTTC. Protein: CASSPGTELTYEQYF.